This T cell receptor (beta chain) was found in a study of blood T cell repertoires in COVID-19. On the study more broadly: The United States, Italy and Spain supplied acute and convalescent COVID-19 samples. PBMCs, B-cell-depleted T cells, or T cells provided the cDNA or gDNA that made up the material.

Seattle patients were enrolled during active infection and followed longitudinally. Method: immunoSEQ multiplex PCR; TCRdb's copy keeps in-frame clones and lacks some. The table records around 68,000 clones, roughly 86% of them present only once. V was clipped by 1 base and J by 7 bases, with 17 bases between them. Per germline, CDR1 SEHNR and CDR2 FQNEAQ (reference sequence). The CDR3 sequence is 16 residues long. Sequencing was carried out using peripheral blood. This sequence joins TRBV7-9 and TRBJ2-1; possible D gene TRBD1, 6 bases. The TCR sequence derives from a man in his forties with COVID-19, enrolled during active disease. In DNA form, the CDR3 reads TGTGCCAGCAGCTTAGGGTGGGACACTTTGTGGAATGAGCAGTTCTTC. Translation: CASSLGWDTLWNEQFF.